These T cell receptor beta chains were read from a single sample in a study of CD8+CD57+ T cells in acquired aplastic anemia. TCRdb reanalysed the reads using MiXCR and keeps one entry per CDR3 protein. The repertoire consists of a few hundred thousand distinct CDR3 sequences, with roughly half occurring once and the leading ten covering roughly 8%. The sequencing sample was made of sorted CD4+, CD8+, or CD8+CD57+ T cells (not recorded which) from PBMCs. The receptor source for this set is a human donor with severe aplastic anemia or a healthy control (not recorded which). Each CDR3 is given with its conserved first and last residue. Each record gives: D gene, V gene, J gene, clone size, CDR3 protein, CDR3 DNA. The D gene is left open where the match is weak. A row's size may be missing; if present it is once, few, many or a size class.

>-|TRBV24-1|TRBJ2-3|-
CAIGDGYTDTQYF
TGTGCCATTGGTGACGGATACACAGATACGCAGTATTTT
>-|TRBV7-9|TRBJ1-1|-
CASSDLAEAFF
TGTGCCAGCAGCGATTTAGCTGAAGCTTTCTTT
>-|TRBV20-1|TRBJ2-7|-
CSARDDRDYAYEQYF
TGCAGTGCTAGAGATGACAGGGACTACGCCTACGAGCAGTACTTC
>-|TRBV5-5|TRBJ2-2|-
CASSFQLAGELFF
TGTGCCAGCAGCTTCCAGTTGGCCGGGGAGCTGTTTTTT
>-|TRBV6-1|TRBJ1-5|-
CASSEARGQPQHF
TGTGCCAGCAGTGAAGCGCGGGGTCAGCCCCAGCATTTT
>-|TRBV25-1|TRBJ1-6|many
CASSENSPLHF
TGTGCCAGCAGTGAGAATTCACCCCTCCACTTT
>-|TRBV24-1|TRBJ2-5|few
CATSSGPEENSQETQYF
TGTGCCACCTCTTCAGGGCCCGAGGAGAACTCCCAAGAGACCCAGTACTTC
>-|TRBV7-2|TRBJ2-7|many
CASSLAPRNYEQYF
TGTGCCAGCAGCTTAGCCCCCCGGAACTACGAGCAGTACTTC
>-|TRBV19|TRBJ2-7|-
CASSAGPTYEQYF
TGTGCCAGTAGTGCCGGGCCGACCTACGAGCAGTACTTC
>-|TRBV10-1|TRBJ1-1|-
CASSATWDTEAFF
TGCGCCAGCAGTGCGACGTGGGACACTGAAGCTTTCTTT
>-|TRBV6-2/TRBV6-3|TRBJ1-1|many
CASRPQGFTEAFF
TGTGCCAGCAGACCGCAGGGCTTCACTGAAGCTTTCTTT
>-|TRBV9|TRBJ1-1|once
CARREAITEAFF
TGTGCTAGACGGGAGGCGATCACTGAAGCTTTCTTT
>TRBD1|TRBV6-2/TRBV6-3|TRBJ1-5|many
CASSYGTAYSNQPQHF
TGTGCCAGCAGTTACGGGACAGCATATAGCAATCAGCCCCAGCATTTT
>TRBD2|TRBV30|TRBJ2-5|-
CAWSVSSGGVSLQETQYF
TGTGCCTGGAGTGTCTCTAGCGGGGGGGTTTCCCTCCAAGAGACCCAGTACTTC
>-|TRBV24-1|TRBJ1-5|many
CATSELGQPQHF
TGTGCCACCAGTGAGTTAGGTCAGCCCCAGCATTTT
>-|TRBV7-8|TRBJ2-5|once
CASSTGTSYQETQYF
TGTGCCAGCAGCACCGGGACTTCGTACCAAGAGACCCAGTACTTC
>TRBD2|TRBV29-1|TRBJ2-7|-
CSSATGTSAYSEQYF
TGCAGCAGTGCCACCGGGACTAGCGCGTACTCCGAGCAGTACTTC
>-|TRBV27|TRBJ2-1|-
CASSGAIGPYNEQFF
TGTGCCAGCAGTGGAGCGATTGGTCCTTACAATGAGCAGTTCTTC
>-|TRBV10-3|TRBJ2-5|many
CAISESVGSTGTQYF
TGTGCCATCAGTGAGTCGGTGGGGTCTACGGGGACCCAGTACTTC
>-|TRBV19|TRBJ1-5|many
CASSIVPGPDNWSQHF
TGTGCCAGTAGTATAGTTCCAGGACCCGATAATTGGTCCCAGCATTTT
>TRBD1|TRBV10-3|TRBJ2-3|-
CAISGGQGAIGTDTQYF
TGTGCCATCAGTGGGGGACAGGGGGCGATAGGCACAGATACGCAGTATTTT
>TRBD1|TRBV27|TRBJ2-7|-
CASSLSAEVGTGAYEQYF
TGTGCCAGCAGTTTATCCGCGGAAGTAGGGACAGGGGCGTACGAGCAGTACTTC
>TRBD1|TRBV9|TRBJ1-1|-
CASSVDPPGQLNTDAFF
TGTGCCAGCAGCGTAGATCCACCGGGACAGTTGAACACTGACGCTTTCTTC
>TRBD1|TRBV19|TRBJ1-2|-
CASSIQDKTGRTGYTF
TGTGCCAGTAGTATCCAAGACAAGACAGGGAGAACTGGCTACACCTTC
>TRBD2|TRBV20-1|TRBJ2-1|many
CSAGAGARYNEQFF
TGCAGTGCTGGAGCGGGGGCCCGATACAATGAGCAGTTCTTC
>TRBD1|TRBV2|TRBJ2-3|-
CASRSGQSTDTQYF
TGTGCCAGCAGATCGGGACAGAGCACAGATACGCAGTATTTT
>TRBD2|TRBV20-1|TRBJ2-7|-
CSASDRTSGYEQYF
TGCAGTGCTAGTGATCGAACTAGCGGCTACGAGCAGTACTTC
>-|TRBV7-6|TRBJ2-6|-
CASSLATGGANVLTF
TGTGCCAGCAGCTTAGCAACGGGGGGGGCCAACGTCCTGACTTTC
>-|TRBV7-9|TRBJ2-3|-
CATSRRGDTQYF
TGTGCCACCAGCAGGCGGGGAGATACGCAGTATTTT
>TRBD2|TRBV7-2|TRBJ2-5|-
CASSRGVGLAGAETQYF
TGTGCCAGCAGCCGAGGCGTAGGACTAGCGGGAGCGGAGACCCAGTACTTC
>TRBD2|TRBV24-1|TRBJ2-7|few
CATATSGSYEQYF
TGTGCCACCGCGACTAGCGGGAGTTACGAGCAGTACTTC
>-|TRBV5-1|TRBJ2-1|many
CASTQVAASYNEQFF
TGCGCCAGCACCCAAGTGGCAGCCTCCTACAATGAGCAGTTCTTC
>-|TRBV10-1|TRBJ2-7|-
CASNGRISYEQYF
TGCGCCAGCAATGGACGTATCTCCTACGAGCAGTACTTC
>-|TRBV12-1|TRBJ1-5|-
CASSIGGGRCSNQPQHF
TGTGCCAGCAGCATTGGGGGGGGGAGGTGTAGCAATCAGCCCCAGCATTTT
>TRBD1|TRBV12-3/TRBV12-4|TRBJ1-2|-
CASNPGTAYGYTF
TGTGCCAGCAACCCCGGGACAGCCTATGGCTACACCTTC
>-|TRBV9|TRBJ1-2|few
CASSLEPANYGYTF
TGTGCCAGCAGTTTAGAGCCAGCAAACTATGGCTACACCTTC
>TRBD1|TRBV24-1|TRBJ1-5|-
CATSSQHRQGRGSNQPQHF
TGTGCCACCTCCTCCCAACACCGACAGGGAAGGGGTAGCAATCAGCCCCAGCATTTT
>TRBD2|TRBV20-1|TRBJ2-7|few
CSARDTAGAAGYEQYF
TGCAGTGCTAGAGATACAGCGGGGGCCGCGGGGTACGAGCAGTACTTC
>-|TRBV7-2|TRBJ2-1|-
CASSGGGSSNEQFF
TGTGCCAGCAGTGGGGGGGGCTCGAGCAATGAGCAGTTCTTC
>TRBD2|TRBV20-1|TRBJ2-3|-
CSARQAGNTDTQYF
TGCAGTGCTAGACAAGCGGGGAACACAGATACGCAGTATTTT
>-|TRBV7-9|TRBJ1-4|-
CASSLASGFAEKLFF
TGTGCCAGCAGCTTAGCCTCGGGGTTCGCTGAAAAACTGTTTTTT
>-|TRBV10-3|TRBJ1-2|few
CAISEETDRYGYTF
TGTGCCATCAGTGAGGAGACGGACCGCTATGGCTACACCTTC
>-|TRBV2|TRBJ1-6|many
CASHGRGGSPLHF
TGTGCCAGCCATGGCAGGGGTGGTTCACCCCTCCACTTT